This T cell receptor (beta chain) is from a study of T cells in Graves' hyperthyroidism and ophthalmopathy. Study context: Peripheral blood was drawn at first diagnosis, prior to all treatment.

About this clonotype: The antigen is undetermined.

Regions amplified from RNA transcripts were the TCR beta CDR3 regions. HTBI primers drove first-round RT-PCR of the TCR CDR3. TCRdb analysed the multiplex PCR reads with MiXCR anew, one entry per CDR3 protein. The top ten hold 30% of the sample, which has 250,000 or so distinct CDR3 sequences, about 15% seen once. Study-wide results and caveats: The model's output predicted ophthalmopathy at a median of about 5.9 months prior to onset. Ophthalmopathy and stable hyperthyroidism were separated by a 13 V-J model. In blood, most of the thyroid clonotypes expanded above 0.001 were also present.

Material: blood. This receptor was taken from a woman aged 45-65 years with Graves' hyperthyroidism that later progressed to Graves' ophthalmopathy.

The CDR3 reads CAISGRSGTGANVLTF. DNA of the CDR3: TGTGCCATCAGTGGTCGATCCGGGACTGGGGCCAACGTCCTGACTTTC. This rearrangement joins TRBV10-3 to TRBJ2-6, with D maybe TRBD2 (5 bases). This CDR3 region has 16 residues. The V gene lost 4 bases and the J gene lost 2 bases, with 12 bases spanning the gap. Per germline, CDR1 ENHRY and CDR2 SYGVKD.